This T cell receptor beta chain comes out of a study of control samples from healthy donors and cancer patients (TCRdb year 2020). Library preparation employed the immunoSEQ multiplex PCR assay. Not all clones reach the TCRdb copy of this immuneACCESS table, which keeps in-frame sequences only. Checked studies attribute under half of the gap to unresolved V genes and leave the rest unexplained. This sample holds about 180,000 clones; more than 90% were observed only once. The ten largest clones capture around 2.2% of the sample. As for this clone: Its binding antigen is unknown. One base away there is no much larger clone; base qualities are not given.

The V and J ends are trimmed by 9 bases and 1 base, leaving 11 bases between them. From the cysteine up to the phenylalanine, the CDR3 has a length of 13 residues. Only CDR3 DNA is held: 39 bases, read in frame from base 1. The germline V gene encodes CDR1 LNHNV and CDR2 YYDKDF (reference sequence). This clonotype originated in a woman aged 40 to 55 in good health. The sequenced sample was blood. The chain uses TRBV15 and TRBJ2-3; the D gene is perhaps TRBD1, on 6 matching bases. CDR3 reads: CATARQGTDTQYF. The DNA is TGTGCCACTGCCAGACAGGGCACAGATACGCAGTATTTT.